This T cell receptor (beta chain) was captured by sequencing in a study of PD-L1 blockade in urothelial cancer. Across the whole study: About 90% of the 29 patients were men with bladder-origin urothelial cancer.

CDR1 is MGHRA and CDR2 is YSYEKL in the germline V gene. V shed 5 bases, J shed 5 bases, and the junction held 9 bases outside the gene matches. The CDR3 loop spans 15 amino acids. TCR analog templates of synthetic origin were spiked into each PCR. Sequencing used immunoSEQ multiplex PCR; TCRdb keeps in-frame clones, though not all of them. Of 86,000 or so clones listed, about 84% were seen once; the top ten hold 13% to 15%. Specified time point: pretreatment peripheral blood. Samples were collected from each patient before treatment and during treatment. Each patient gave between 1 and 8 of them in total.

V and J are TRBV4-1 and TRBJ2-5; 9 positions match TRBD2. This sample comprised PBMCs, obtained around atezolizumab (anti-PD-L1) treatment. The sequence was obtained from a man aged 55-75 years with urothelial cancer. CDR3 in amino acids: CASSGRGGEVETQYF. CDR3 nucleotides: TGCGCCAGCAGCGGGCGGGGGGGCGAGGTCGAGACCCAGTACTTC.